This entry is about one T cell receptor (beta chain). Method: immunoSEQ multiplex PCR; TCRdb's copy keeps in-frame clones and lacks some. This table has about 62,000 clones, 94% appearing once. This sample is part of a study of preoperative IRX-2 immunotherapy in early breast cancer. Treatment described: preoperative locoregional IRX-2 cytokine immunotherapy. Preoperative locoregional IRX-2 cytokine immunotherapy was tested in the phase Ib source study. Losses at the gene ends were 0 bases for V and 1 base for J; bases not matched to a gene: 4. CDR3 length: 16 amino acids. CDR1 and CDR2 from the germline V gene are MGHDK and SYGVNS.

Specimen collection occurred from a patient treated with IRX-2 immunotherapy. This clonotype was obtained from a human donor with breast cancer. The V and J genes are TRBV25-1 and TRBJ2-3, with 7 bases aligning to TRBD2. In DNA, the CDR3 is TGTGCCAGCAGTGAATATCTTGGGGGGGGCACAGATACGCAGTATTTT. Protein product: CASSEYLGGGTDTQYF.